These 7 T cell receptor beta chains came from one sample sequenced in a study of blood T cell repertoires in COVID-19. The assay was immunoSEQ multiplex PCR, and TCRdb's table has in-frame clones only and misses some. This table holds 130,000 to 150,000 clones, around 81% found once. The sample consisted of peripheral blood. These receptor sequences come from a human donor with acute or convalescent COVID-19. The donor label of this sample is uncertain.

The chain joins TRBV4-1 to TRBJ1-6; D not resolved. The CDR3 consists of 15 residues. With 8 bases removed from V and 7 bases from J, the gap between germline ends came to 18 bases. Germline lookup yields CDR1 MGHRA and CDR2 YSYEKL. For the CDR3, the DNA is TGCGCCAGCGGCAGCGGGCAGGTCTGGAATTCACCCCTCCACTTT. Translation gives CASGSGQVWNSPLHF.

The rearrangement links TRBV20-1 to TRBJ2-1; 8 nucleotides align to TRBD1. The CDR3 is made up of 14 amino acids. Germline V gene lookup returns CDR1 DFQATT and CDR2 SNEGSKA (reference sequence). V trimming: 3 bases; J trimming: 7 bases; junction bases outside the gene matches: 8. In DNA, the CDR3 is TGCAGTGCTAGTCGACAGGGGCAGCGGAATGAGCAGTTCTTC. Residues: CSASRQGQRNEQFF.

V and J are TRBV2 and TRBJ1-2; no definite D call. The CDR3 covers 12 residues. CDR1 and CDR2 from the germline V gene are SNHLY and FYNNEI. Trimming left V 2 bases short and J 8 bases short, with 9 bases between. Written as DNA, the CDR3 is TGTGCCAGCAGTGAATATAGGGAGGGCTACACCTTC. Translation gives CASSEYREGYTF.

This clone was counted between two and nine times. The chain links TRBV5-1 to TRBJ1-3, with a possible D match to TRBD1 (6 bases). The CDR3 runs to 15 residues. The germline V gene has CDR1 SGHRS and CDR2 YFSETQ. V was trimmed by 0 bases and J by 4 bases, leaving 11 bases between them. In DNA form, the CDR3 reads TGCGCCAGCAGCTTGGAGGGACATTTCGGAAACACCATATATTTT. Its translation is CASSLEGHFGNTIYF.

This clone came up a few times. The genes are TRBV5-6 and TRBJ2-5; TRBD1 is a possible D gene (5 bases). Trimming removed 4 bases at V and 5 bases at J, with 12 bases between. The CDR3 runs 13 residues. Germline V lookup: CDR1 SGHDT, CDR2 YYEEEE. Here the CDR3 reads CASSLHRLETQYF. The CDR3 DNA is TGTGCCAGCAGCCTCCACAGGCTGGAGACCCAGTACTTC.

This rearrangement joins TRBV3-1 (or the pseudogene TRBV3-2) to TRBJ1-2; 8 bases line up with TRBD1. This CDR3 contains 12 residues. CDR1 and CDR2 from the germline V gene are LGHDT and YNNKEL (reference sequence). The ends lost 2 bases at V and 12 bases at J; junction bases unmatched: 5. CDR3 loop: CASSQWGQAHTF. The CDR3 DNA reads as TGTGCCAGCAGCCAATGGGGACAGGCTCACACCTTC.

V gene TRBV12-3 or TRBV12-4 combines with J gene TRBJ1-1; no clear D gene. Trimming removed 5 bases from V and 8 bases from J, with 12 bases in between. This CDR3 is built from 12 residues. The DNA for the CDR3 is TGTGCCAGCAGTCGGCGGACGGGAGAAGCTTTCTTT. Amino acids: CASSRRTGEAFF.